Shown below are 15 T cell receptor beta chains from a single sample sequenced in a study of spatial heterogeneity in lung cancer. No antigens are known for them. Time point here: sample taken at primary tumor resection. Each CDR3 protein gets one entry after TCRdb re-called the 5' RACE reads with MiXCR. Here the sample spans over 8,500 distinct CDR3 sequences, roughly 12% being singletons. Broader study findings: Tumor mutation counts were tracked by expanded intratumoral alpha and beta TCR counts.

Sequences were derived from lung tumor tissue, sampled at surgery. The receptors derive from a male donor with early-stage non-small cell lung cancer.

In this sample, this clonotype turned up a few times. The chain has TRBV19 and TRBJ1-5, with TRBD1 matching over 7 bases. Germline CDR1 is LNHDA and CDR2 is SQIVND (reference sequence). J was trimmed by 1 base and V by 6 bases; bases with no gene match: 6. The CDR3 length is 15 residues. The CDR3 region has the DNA TGTGCCAGTAGCAGGGGGAGGCGGAGCAATCAGCCCCAGCATTTT. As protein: CASSRGRRSNQPQHF.

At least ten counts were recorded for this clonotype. CDR3 loop: CASSQYLTGGDEKLFF. In DNA form, the CDR3 reads TGCGCCAGCAGCCAGTACCTGACAGGGGGAGATGAAAAACTGTTTTTT. The V call is TRBV4-1, the J call TRBJ1-4, with TRBD1 matching 9 bases. V dropped 3 bases and J dropped 6; count of bases not matched to a gene: 8. In germline, CDR1 is MGHRA, CDR2 YSYEKL. This CDR3 is 16 amino acids long.

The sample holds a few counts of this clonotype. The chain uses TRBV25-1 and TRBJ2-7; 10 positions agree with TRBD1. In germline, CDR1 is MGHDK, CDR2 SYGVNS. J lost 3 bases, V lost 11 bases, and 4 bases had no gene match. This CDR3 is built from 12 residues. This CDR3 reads CAFRDRGYEQYF. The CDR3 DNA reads TGTGCCTTCCGGGACAGGGGCTACGAGCAGTACTTC.

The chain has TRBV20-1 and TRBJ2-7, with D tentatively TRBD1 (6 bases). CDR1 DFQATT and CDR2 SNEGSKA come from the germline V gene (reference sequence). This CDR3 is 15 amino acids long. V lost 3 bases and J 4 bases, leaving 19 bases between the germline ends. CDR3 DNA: TGCAGTGCTAGTATTAGAACAGGGCTTGGATACGAGCAGTACTTC. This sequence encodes CSASIRTGLGYEQYF.

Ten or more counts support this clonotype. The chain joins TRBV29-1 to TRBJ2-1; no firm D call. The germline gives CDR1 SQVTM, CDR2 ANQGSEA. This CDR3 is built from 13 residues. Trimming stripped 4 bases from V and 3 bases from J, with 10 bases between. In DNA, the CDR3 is TGCAGCGTTGGTGGGTCCTACTACAATGAGCAGTTCTTC. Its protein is CSVGGSYYNEQFF.

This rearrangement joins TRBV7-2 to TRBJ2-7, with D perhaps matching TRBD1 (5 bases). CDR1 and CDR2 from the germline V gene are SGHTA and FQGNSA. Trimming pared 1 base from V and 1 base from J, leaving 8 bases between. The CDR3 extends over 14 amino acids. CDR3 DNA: TGTGCCAGCAGCTTAGGACAGTGGTCCTACGAGCAGTACTTC. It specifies CASSLGQWSYEQYF.

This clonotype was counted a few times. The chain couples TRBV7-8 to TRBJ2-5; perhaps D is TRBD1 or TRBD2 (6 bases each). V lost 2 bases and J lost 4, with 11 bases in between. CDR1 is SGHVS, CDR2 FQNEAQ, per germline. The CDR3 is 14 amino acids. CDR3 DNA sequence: TGTGCCAGCAGCTTAATGGGGGGCCTAGAGACCCAGTACTTC. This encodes CASSLMGGLETQYF.

The CDR3 reads CSVGVGQNNEQFF. CDR3 sequence (DNA): TGCAGCGTTGGGGTGGGACAGAACAATGAGCAGTTCTTC. The rearrangement joins TRBV29-1 to TRBJ2-1; 7 positions match TRBD1. The CDR3 contains 13 residues. Germline lookup yields CDR1 SQVTM and CDR2 ANQGSEA. J was trimmed by 5 bases and V by 4 bases; bases with no gene match: 5.

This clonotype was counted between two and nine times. The CDR3 DNA is TGTGCCAGCAGCTATAGTCCAGGTTACCCGTCCTCTGGAAACACCATATATTTT. Translated, it gives CASSYSPGYPSSGNTIYF. The chain uses TRBV7-9 and TRBJ1-3; no clear D gene. Germline CDR1 SEHNR, CDR2 FQNEAQ (reference sequence). V shed 4 bases and J shed 0 bases, with 19 bases lying between them. The CDR3 totals 18 residues.

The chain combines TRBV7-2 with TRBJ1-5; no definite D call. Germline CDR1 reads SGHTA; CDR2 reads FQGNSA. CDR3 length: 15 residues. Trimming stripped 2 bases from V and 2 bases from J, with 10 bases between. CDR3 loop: CASSLTVQGNQPQHF. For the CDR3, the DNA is TGTGCCAGCAGCTTAACGGTACAAGGCAATCAGCCCCAGCATTTT.

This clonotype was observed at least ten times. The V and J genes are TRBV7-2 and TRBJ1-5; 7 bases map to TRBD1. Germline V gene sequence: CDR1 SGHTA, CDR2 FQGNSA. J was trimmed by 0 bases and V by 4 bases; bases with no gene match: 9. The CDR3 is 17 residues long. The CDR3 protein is CASSSLGGRYSNQPQHF. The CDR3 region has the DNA TGTGCCAGCAGCTCCTTAGGGGGCCGGTATAGCAATCAGCCCCAGCATTTT.

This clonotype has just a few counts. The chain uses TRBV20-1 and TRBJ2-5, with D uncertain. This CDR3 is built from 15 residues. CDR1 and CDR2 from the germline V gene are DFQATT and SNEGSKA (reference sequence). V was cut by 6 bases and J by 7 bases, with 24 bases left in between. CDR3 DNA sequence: TGCAGTGCCGGCCCGCGTGACTTCAACTTGGGGACCCAGTACTTC. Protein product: CSAGPRDFNLGTQYF.

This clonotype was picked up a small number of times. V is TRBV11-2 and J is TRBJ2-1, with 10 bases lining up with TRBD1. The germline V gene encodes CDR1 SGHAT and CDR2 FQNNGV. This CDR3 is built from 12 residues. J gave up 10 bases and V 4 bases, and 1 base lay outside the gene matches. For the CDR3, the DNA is TGTGCCAGCAGCTGGGACAGGGGCGAGCAGTTCTTC. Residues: CASSWDRGEQFF.

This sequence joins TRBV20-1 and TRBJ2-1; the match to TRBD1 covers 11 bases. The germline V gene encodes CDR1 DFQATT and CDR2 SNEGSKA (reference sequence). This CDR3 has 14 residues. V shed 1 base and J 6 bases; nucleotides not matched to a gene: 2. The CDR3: CSARGGTGGNEQFF. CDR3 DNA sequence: TGCAGTGCTAGAGGTGGGACAGGGGGCAATGAGCAGTTCTTC.

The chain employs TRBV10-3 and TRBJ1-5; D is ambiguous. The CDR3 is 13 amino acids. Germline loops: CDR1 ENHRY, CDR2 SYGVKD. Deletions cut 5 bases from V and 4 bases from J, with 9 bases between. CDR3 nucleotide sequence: TGTGCCATCAGTTCAGGCGTAAATCAGCCCCAGCATTTT. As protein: CAISSGVNQPQHF.